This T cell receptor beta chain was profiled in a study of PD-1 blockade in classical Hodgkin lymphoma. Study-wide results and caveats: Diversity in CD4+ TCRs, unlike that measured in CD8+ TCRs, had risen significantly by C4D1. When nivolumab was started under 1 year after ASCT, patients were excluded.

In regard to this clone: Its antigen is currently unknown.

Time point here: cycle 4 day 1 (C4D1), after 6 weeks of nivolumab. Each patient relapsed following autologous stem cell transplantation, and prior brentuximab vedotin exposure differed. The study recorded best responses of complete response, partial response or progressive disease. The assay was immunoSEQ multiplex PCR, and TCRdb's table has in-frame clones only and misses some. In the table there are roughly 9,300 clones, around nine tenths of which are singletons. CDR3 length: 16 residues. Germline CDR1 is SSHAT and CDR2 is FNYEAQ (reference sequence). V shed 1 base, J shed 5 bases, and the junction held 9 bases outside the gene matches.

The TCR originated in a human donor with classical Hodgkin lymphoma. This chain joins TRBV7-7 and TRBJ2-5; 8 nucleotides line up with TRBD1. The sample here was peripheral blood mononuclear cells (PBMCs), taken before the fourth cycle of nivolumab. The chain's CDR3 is CASSLVGQGAMETQYF. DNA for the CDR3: TGTGCCAGCAGCTTAGTCGGCCAGGGGGCGATGGAGACCCAGTACTTC.